The clone carrying this TCR beta chain was seen at least ten times. Antigen: not known. This entry is derived from a study of identical twins. Findings of the study overall: Twins shared out-of-frame alpha sequences with excess low generation probability.

Every sampled donor was Caucasian and healthy. Template switching, a step in the protocol, added a universal primer site, and cDNA carried unique molecular identifiers. Via MiXCR, TCRdb re-called the 5' RACE reads, giving one row per CDR3 protein. The sample includes a few hundred thousand distinct CDR3 sequences, over 8.5% of them seen just once. This CDR3 is built from 15 residues. Trimming cost V 5 bases and J 1 base; bases outside gene matches: 4. CDR1 SEHNR and CDR2 FQNEAQ come from the germline V gene (reference sequence). These data also formed part of another study, on yellow fever vaccine responses in identical twins.

Sequenced sample: CD8+ T cells sorted from blood. This sequence was found in a woman aged 18-29 years in good health. The rearrangement uses TRBV7-9 and TRBJ1-1; 10 bases fit TRBD1. The CDR3 is CASSTGQGRNTEAFF. CDR3 nucleotide sequence: TGTGCCAGCAGCACGGGACAGGGGCGGAACACTGAAGCTTTCTTT.